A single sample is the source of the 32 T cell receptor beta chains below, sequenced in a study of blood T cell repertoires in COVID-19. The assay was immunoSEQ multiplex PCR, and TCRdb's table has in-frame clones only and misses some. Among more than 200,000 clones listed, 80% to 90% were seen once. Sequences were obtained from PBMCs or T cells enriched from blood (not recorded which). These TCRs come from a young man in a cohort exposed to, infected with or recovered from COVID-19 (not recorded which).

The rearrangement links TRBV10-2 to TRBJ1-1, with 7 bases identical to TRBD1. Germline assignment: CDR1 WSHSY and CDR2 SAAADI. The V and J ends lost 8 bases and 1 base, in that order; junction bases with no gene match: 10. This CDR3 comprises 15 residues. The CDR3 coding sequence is TGCGCCAGCCGAGGGGGCAAACAGGGGAACACTGAAGCTTTCTTT. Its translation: CASRGGKQGNTEAFF.

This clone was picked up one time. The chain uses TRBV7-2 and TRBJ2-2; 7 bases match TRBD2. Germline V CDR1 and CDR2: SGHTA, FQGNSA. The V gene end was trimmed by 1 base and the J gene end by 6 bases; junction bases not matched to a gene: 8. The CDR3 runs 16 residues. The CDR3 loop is CASSLGGRGMAGELFF. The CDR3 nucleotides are TGTGCCAGCAGCTTAGGAGGGCGGGGGATGGCCGGGGAGCTGTTTTTT. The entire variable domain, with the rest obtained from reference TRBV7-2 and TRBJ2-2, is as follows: GAGVSQSPSNKVTEKGKDVELRCDPISGHTALYWYRQSLGQGLEFLIYFQGNSAPDKSGLPSDRFSAERTGGSVSTLTIQRTQQEDSAVYLCASSLGGRGMAGELFFGEGSRLTVL.

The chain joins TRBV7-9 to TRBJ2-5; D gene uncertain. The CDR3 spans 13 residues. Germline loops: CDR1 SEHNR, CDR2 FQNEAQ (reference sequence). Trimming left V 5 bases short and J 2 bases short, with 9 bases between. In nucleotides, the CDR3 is TGTGCCAGCAGCCTGACTCCACAAGAGACCCAGTACTTC. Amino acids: CASSLTPQETQYF.

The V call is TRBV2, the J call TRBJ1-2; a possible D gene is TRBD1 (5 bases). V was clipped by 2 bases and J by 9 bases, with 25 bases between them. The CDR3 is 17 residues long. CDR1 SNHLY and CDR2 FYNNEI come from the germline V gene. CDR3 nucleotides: TGTGCCAGCAGTGAAAAACCCGGGACCGGCCGGAGGGGACGCTACACCTTC. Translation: CASSEKPGTGRRGRYTF.

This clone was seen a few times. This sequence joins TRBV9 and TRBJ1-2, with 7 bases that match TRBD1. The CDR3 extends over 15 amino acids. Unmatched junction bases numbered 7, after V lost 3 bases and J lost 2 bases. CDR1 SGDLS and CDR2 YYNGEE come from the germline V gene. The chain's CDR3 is CASSATGAVNYGYTF. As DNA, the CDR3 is TGTGCCAGCAGCGCCACAGGGGCGGTGAACTATGGCTACACCTTC.

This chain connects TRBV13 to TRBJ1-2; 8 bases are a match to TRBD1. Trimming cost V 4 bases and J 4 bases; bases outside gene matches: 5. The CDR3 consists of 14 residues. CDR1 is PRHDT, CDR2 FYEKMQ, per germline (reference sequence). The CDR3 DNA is TGTGCCAGCAGCTCGGGACAGGCGATCTATGGCTACACCTTC. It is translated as CASSSGQAIYGYTF.

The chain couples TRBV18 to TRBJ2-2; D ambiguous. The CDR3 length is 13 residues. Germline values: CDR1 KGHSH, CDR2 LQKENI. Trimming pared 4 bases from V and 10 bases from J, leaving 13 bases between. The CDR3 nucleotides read TGTGCCAGCTCACAGGCCGGGTCGGAGGAGCTGTTTTTT. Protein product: CASSQAGSEELFF.

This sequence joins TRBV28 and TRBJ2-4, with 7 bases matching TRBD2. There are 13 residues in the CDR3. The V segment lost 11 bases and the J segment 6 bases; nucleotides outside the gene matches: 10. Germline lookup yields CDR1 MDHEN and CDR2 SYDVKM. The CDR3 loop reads CAALGGSLNIQYF. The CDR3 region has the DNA TGTGCCGCCCTGGGGGGGTCCCTAAACATTCAGTACTTC.

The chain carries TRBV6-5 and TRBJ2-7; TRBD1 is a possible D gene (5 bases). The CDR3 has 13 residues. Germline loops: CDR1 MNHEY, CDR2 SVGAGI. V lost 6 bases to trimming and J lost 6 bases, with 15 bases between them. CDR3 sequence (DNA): TGTGCCAGCAGCGCCGTCCGTGGGGCCGAGCAGTACTTC. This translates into CASSAVRGAEQYF.

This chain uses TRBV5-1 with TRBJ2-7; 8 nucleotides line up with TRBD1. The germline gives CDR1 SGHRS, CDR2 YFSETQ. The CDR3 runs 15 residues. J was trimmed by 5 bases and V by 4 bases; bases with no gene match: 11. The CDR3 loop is CASSPTRTGFHEQYF. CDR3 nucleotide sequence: TGCGCCAGCAGCCCGACCAGGACAGGGTTCCACGAGCAGTACTTC. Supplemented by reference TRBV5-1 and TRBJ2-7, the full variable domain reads KAGVTQTPRYLIKTRGQQVTLSCSPISGHRSVSWYQQTPGQGLQFLFEYFSETQRNKGNFPGRFSGRQFSNSRSEMNVSTLELGDSALYLCASSPTRTGFHEQYFGPGTRLTVT.

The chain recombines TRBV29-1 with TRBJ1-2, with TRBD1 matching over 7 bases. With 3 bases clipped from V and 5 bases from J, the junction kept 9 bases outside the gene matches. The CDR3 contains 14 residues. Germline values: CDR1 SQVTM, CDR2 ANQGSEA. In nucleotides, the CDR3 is TGCAGCGTTGAGAACAGGGGACCGGGATATGGCTACACCTTC. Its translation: CSVENRGPGYGYTF.

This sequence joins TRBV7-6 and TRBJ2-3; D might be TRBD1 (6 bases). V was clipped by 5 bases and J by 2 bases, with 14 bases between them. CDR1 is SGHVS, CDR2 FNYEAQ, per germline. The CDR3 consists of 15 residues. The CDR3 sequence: CASSLMDSPTDTQYF. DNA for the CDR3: TGTGCCAGCAGCCTGATGGACAGTCCCACAGATACGCAGTATTTT.

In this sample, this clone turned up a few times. The CDR3 nucleotides are TGTGCCAGCAGGACTAGCGGGAGGTACCCCTACGAGCAGTACTTC. It is translated as CASRTSGRYPYEQYF. The genes are TRBV28 and TRBJ2-7, with 13 bases aligning to TRBD2. J was trimmed by 2 bases and V by 6 bases; bases with no gene match: 4. From germline, CDR1 is MDHEN and CDR2 SYDVKM. There are 15 residues in the CDR3.

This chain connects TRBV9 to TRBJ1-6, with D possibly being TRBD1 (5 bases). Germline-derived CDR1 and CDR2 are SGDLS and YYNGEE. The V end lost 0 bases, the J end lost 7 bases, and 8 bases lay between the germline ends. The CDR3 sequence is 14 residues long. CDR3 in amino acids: CASSVVGQNSPLHF. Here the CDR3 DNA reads TGTGCCAGCAGCGTAGTGGGGCAGAATTCACCCCTCCACTTT.

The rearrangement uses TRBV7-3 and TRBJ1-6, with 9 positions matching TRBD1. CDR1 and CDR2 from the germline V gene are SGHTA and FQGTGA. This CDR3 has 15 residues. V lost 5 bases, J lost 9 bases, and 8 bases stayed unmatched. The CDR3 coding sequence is TGTGCCAGCAGCCCCACGACAGGGGGAGGTTCACCCCTCCACTTT. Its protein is CASSPTTGGGSPLHF.

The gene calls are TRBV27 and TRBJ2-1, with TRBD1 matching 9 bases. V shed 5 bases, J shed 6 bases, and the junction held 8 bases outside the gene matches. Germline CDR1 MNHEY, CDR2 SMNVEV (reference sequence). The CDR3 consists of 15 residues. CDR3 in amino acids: CASSRPQGALNEQFF. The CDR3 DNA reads TGTGCCAGCAGTAGACCACAGGGGGCCCTCAATGAGCAGTTCTTC.

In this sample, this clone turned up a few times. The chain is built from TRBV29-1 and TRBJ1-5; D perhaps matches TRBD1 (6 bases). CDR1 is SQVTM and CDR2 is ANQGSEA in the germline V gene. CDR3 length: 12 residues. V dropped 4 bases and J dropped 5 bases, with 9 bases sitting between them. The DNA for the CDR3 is TGCAGCGTTGGGACAGAGTATCAGCCCCAGCATTTT. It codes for CSVGTEYQPQHF.

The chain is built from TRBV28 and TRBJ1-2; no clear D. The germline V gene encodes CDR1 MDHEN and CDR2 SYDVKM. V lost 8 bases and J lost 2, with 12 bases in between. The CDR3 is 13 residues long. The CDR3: CASQTLLNYGYTF. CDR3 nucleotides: TGTGCCAGCCAGACTCTTCTCAACTATGGCTACACCTTC.

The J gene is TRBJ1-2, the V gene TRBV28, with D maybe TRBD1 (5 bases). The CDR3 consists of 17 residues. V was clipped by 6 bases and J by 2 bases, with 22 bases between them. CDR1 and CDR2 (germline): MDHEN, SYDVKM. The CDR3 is CASSSNTGQILNYGYTF. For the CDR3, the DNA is TGTGCCAGCAGCTCCAATACCGGACAAATCCTAAACTATGGCTACACCTTC.

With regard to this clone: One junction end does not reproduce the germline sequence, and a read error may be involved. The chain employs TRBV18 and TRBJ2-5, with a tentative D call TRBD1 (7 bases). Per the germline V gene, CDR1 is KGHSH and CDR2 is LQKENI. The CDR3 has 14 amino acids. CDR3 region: CASSPSRSGGSPDF. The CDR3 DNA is TGTGCCAGCTCACCCTCCAGGTCAGGGGGGAGTCCGGACTTC.

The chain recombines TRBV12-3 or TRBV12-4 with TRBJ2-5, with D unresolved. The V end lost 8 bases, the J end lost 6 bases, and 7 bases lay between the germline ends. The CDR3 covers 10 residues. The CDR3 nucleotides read TGTGCCAGCGGCACTAAGACCCAGTACTTC. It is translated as CASGTKTQYF.

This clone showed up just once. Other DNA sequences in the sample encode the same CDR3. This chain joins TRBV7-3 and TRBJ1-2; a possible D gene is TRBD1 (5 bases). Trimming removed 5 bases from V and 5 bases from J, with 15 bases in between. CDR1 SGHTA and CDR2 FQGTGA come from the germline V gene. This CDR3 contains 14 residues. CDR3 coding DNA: TGTGCCAGCAGCCCGAGGGGCGGGGGGTATGGCTACACCTTC. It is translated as CASSPRGGGYGYTF.

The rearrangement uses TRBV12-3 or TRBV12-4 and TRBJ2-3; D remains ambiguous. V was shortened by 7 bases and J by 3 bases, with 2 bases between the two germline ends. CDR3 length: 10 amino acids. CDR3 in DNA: TGTGCCAGCACAACAGATACGCAGTATTTT. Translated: CASTTDTQYF.

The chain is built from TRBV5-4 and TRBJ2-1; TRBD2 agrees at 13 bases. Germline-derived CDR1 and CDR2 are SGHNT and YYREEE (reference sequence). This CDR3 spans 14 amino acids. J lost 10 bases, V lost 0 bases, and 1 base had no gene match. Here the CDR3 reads CASSLGGLAGEQFF. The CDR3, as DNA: TGTGCCAGCAGCTTGGGGGGACTAGCGGGAGAGCAGTTCTTC.

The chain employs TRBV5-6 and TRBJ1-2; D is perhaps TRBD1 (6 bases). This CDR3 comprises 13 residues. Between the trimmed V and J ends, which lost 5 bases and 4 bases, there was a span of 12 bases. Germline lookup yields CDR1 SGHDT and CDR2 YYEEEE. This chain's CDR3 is CASRIQGAYGYTF. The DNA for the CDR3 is TGTGCCAGCAGGATACAGGGAGCCTATGGCTACACCTTC.

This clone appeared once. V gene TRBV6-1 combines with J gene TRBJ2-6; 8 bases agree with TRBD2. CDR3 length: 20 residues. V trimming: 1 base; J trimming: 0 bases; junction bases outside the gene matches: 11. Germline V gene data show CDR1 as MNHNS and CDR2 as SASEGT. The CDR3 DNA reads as TGTGCCAGCAGTGAAGATCCGGGGGGGCAGGCCTCCTCTGGGGCCAACGTCCTGACTTTC. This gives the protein CASSEDPGGQASSGANVLTF.

CDR3 region: CASSLRLALETQYF. In DNA, the CDR3 is TGTGCCAGTAGTCTACGACTAGCCCTCGAGACCCAGTACTTC. The chain has TRBV19 and TRBJ2-5, with 7 bases fitting TRBD2. The CDR3 extends over 14 amino acids. The trim removed 5 bases at V and 5 bases at J, leaving 8 bases unmatched. Germline V gene data show CDR1 as LNHDA and CDR2 as SQIVND (reference sequence).

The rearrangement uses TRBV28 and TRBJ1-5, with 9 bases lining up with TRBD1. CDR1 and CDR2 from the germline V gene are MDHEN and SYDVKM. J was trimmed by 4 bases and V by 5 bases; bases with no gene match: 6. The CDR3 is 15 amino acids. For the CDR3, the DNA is TGTGCCAGCAGTGCCGGGACAGGGTGGAATCAGCCCCAGCATTTT. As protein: CASSAGTGWNQPQHF.

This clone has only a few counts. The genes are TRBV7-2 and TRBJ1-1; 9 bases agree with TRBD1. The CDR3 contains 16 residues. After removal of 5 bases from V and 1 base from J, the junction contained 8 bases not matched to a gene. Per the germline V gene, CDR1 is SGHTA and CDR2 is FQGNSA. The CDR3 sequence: CASSPRQGVPNTEAFF. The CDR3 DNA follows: TGTGCCAGCAGCCCCAGACAGGGGGTACCGAACACTGAAGCTTTCTTT.

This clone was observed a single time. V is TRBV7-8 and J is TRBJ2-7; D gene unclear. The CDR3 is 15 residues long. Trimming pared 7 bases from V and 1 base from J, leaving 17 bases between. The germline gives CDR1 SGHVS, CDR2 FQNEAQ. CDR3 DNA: TGTGCCAGCATGCTAAAAAGTTTGCCATCCTACGAGCAGTACTTC. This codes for CASMLKSLPSYEQYF.

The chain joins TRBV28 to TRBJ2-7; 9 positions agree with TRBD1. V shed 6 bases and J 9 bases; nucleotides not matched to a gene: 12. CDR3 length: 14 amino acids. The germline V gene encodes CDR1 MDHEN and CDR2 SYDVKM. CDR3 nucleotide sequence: TGTGCCAGCAGCCCTGGACAGGGGCCGAAGGGGCAGTACTTC. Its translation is CASSPGQGPKGQYF.

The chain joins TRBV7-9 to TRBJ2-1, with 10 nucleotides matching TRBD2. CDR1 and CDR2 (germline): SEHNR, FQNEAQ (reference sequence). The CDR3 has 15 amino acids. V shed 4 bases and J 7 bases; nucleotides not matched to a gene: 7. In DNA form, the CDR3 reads TGTGCCAGCAGCTCTCTAGCGGGAGTGCGAAATGAGCAGTTCTTC. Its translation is CASSSLAGVRNEQFF.